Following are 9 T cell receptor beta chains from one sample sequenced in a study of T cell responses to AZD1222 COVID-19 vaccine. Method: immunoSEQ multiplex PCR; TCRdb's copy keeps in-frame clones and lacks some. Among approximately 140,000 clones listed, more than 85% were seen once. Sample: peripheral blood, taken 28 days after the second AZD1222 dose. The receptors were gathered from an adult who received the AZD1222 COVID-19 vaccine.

The CDR3 is CASSLSGYGASSYNEQFF. CDR3 sequence (DNA): TGTGCCAGCAGCTTAAGCGGCTACGGTGCTAGTTCCTACAATGAGCAGTTCTTC. The V call is TRBV11-2, the J call TRBJ2-1; tentative D call: TRBD2 (5 bases). The CDR3 spans 18 residues. Germline CDR1 is SGHAT and CDR2 is FQNNGV. The V gene lost 2 bases and the J gene lost 1 base, with 18 bases spanning the gap.

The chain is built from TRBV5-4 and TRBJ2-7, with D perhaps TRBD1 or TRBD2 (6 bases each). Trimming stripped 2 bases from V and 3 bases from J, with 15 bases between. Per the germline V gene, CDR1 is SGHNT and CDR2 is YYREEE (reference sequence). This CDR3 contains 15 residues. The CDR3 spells CASSLGGTSYYEQYF. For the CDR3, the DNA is TGTGCCAGCAGCTTAGGGGGGACATCCTACTACGAGCAGTACTTC.

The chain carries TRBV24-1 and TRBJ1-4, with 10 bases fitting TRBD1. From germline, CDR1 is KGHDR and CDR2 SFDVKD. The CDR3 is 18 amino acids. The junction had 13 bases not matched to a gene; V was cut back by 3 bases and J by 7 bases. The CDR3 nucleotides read TGTGCCACCAGTGATCCCGGGACAGGGGTCCCCGGGGGTGAAAAACTGTTTTTT. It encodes CATSDPGTGVPGGEKLFF.

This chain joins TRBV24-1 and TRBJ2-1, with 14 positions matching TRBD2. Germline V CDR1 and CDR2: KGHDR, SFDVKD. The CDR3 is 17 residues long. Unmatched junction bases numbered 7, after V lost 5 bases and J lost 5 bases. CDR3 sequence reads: CATSALGGLAGDNEQFF. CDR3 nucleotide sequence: TGTGCCACCAGTGCCCTGGGGGGACTAGCGGGAGACAATGAGCAGTTCTTC.

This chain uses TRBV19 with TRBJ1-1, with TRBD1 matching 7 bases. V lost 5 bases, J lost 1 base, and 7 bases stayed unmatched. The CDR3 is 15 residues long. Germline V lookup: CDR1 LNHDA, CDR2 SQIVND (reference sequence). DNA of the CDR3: TGTGCCAGTAGTTTCAGGGGGGGAACGAACACTGAAGCTTTCTTT. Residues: CASSFRGGTNTEAFF.

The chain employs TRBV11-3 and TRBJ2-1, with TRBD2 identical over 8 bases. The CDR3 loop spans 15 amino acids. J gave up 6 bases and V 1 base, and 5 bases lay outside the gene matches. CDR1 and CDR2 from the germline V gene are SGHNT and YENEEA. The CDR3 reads CASSLAGGMGNEQFF. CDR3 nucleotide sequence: TGTGCCAGCAGCTTAGCGGGAGGGATGGGCAATGAGCAGTTCTTC.

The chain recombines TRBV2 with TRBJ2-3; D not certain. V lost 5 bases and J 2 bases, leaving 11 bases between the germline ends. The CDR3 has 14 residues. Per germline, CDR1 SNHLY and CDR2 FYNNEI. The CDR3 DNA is TGTGCCAGCAGTTCTCGCGCGAACACAGATACGCAGTATTTT. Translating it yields CASSSRANTDTQYF.

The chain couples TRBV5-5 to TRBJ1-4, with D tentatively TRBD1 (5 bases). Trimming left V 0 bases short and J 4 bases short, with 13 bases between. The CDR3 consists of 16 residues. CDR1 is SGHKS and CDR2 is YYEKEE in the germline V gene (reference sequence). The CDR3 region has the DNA TGTGCCAGCAGCTTGGAAATTTGGGACCTTAATGAAAAACTGTTTTTT. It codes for CASSLEIWDLNEKLFF.

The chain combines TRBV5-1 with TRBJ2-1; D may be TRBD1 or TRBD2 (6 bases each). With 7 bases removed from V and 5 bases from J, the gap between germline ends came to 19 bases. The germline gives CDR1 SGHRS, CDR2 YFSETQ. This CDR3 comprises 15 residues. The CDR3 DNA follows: TGCGCCAGCCTGGACCGAGCGAGGGGGGACAATGAGCAGTTCTTC. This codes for CASLDRARGDNEQFF.